This record concerns one T cell receptor (beta chain) sequence. Its antigen is unknown. Regarding time point: week 11, during vaccination. In the vaccine, a single dose held 300 ug of the mutant IDH1 20-mer peptide, along with topical imiquimod. TCRdb's table, derived via immunoSEQ multiplex PCR, lists solely in-frame clones and lacks some. Of fewer than 150,000 clones in the sample, roughly 90% were seen once. The sample comes from a study of a mutant IDH1 vaccine in newly diagnosed glioma. The CDR3 totals 14 residues. V was clipped by 9 bases and J by 4 bases, with 19 bases between them. The sequenced sample was PBMCs, obtained from a glioma patient whose treatment included an IDH1 peptide vaccine. The chain recombines TRBV5-7 with TRBJ1-2; a possible D gene is TRBD1 (5 bases). TRBV5-7 qualifies as an ORF whose function is uncertain. The receptor's source is a woman aged 45-65 years with glioma. The CDR3 DNA is TGTGCCACACCCCGGCGAACAGGATCCTATGGCTACACCTTC. Protein sequence: CATPRRTGSYGYTF.